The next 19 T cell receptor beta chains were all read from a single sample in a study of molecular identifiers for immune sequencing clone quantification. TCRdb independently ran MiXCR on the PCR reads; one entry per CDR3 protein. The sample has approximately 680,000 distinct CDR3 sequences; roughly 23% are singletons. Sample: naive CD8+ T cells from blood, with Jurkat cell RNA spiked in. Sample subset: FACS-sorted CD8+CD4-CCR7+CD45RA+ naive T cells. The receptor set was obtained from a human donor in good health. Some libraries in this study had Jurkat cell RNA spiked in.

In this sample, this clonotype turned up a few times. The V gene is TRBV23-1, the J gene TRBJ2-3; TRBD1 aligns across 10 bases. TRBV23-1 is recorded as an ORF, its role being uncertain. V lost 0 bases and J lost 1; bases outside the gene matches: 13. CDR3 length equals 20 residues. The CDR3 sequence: CASSQSMGGQGDQGTDTQYF. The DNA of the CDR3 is TGCGCCAGCAGTCAATCAATGGGAGGACAGGGGGATCAGGGCACAGATACGCAGTATTTT.

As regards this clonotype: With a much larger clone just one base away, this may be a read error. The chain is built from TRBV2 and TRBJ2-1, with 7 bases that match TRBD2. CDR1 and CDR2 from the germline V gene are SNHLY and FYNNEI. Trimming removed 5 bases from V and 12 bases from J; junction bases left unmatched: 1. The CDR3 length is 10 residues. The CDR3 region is CASSTGGQFF. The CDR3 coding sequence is TGTGCCAGCAGTACGGGGGGGCAGTTCTTC.

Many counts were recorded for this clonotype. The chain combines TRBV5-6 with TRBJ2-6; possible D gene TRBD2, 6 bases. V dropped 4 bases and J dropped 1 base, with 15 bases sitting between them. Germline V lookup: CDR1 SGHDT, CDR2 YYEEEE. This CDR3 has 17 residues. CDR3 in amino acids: CASSHGTGLSGANVLTF. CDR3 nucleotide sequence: TGTGCCAGCAGCCACGGGACTGGCCTTTCTGGGGCCAACGTCCTGACTTTC.

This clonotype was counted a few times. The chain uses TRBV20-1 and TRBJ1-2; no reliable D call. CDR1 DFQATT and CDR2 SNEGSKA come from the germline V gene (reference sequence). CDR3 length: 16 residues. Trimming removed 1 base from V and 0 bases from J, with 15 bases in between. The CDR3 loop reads CSARASTSETNYGYTF. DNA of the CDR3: TGCAGTGCTAGAGCTTCTACGTCCGAAACTAACTATGGCTACACCTTC.

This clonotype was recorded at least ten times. The CDR3 DNA reads as TGTGCCAGCAGTTACTCGGCCACGAACACTGAAGCTTTCTTT. This codes for CASSYSATNTEAFF. V is TRBV6-5 and J is TRBJ1-1, with D hard to call. From germline, CDR1 is MNHEY and CDR2 SVGAGI. V gave up 0 bases and J gave up 1 base, with 6 bases separating them. The CDR3 runs to 14 residues.

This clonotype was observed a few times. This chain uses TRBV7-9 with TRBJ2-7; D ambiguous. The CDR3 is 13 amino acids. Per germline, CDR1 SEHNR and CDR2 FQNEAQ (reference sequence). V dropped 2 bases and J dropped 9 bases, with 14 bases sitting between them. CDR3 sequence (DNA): TGTGCCAGCAGCTTAACTCTCGTTGACGGGCAGTACTTC. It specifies CASSLTLVDGQYF.

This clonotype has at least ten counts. Written as DNA, the CDR3 is TGTGCCAGCAGTTCCTCGACAGGGGTGAAGTACTTC. This sequence encodes CASSSSTGVKYF. The chain uses TRBV12-3 or TRBV12-4 and TRBJ2-7; 8 nucleotides line up with TRBD1. The CDR3 contains 12 residues. Unmatched junction bases numbered 7, after V lost 4 bases and J lost 11 bases.

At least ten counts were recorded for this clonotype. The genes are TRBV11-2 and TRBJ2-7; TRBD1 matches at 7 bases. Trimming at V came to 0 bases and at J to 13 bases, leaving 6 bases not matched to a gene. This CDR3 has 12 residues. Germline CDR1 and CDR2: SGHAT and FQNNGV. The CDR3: CASSLEPDRCYF. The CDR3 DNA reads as TGTGCCAGCAGCTTAGAGCCGGACAGGTGCTACTTC.

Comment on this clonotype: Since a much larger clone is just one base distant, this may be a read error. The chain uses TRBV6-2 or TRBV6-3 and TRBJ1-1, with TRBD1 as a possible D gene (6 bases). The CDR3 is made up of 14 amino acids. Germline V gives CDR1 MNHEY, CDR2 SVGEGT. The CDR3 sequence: CASSQGTLNTAAFF. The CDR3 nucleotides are TGTGCCAGCAGTCAAGGGACACTTAACACTGCAGCTTTCTTT.

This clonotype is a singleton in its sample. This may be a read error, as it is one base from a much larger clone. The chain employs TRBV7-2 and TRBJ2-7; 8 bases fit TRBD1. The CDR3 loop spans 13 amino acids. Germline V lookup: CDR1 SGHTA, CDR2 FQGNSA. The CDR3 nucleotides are TGTGCCACCACCGGGACAGGCGCCTACGCGCAGTACTTC. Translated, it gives CATTGTGAYAQYF.

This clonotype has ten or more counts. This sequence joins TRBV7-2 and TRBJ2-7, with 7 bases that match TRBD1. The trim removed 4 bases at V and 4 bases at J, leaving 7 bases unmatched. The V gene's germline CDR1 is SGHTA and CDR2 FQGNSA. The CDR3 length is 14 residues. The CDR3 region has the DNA TGTGCCAGCAGCTCATTAACAGGGGTATACGAGCAGTACTTC. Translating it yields CASSSLTGVYEQYF.

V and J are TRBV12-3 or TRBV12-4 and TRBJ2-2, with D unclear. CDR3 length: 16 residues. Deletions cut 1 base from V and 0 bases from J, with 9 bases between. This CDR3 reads CASSLVLSTNTGELFF. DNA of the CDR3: TGTGCCAGCAGTTTAGTTCTTTCCACGAACACCGGGGAGCTGTTTTTT.

The chain's CDR3 is CASSEFPSGTKTQYF. CDR3 nucleotides: TGCGCCAGCAGTGAGTTTCCTAGCGGGACTAAGACCCAGTACTTC. The V call is TRBV10-2, the J call TRBJ2-5; TRBD2 agrees at 9 bases. The V gene's germline CDR1 is WSHSY and CDR2 SAAADI. V was pared by 1 base and J by 6 bases, with 6 bases of the junction left unmatched. The CDR3 is made up of 15 amino acids.

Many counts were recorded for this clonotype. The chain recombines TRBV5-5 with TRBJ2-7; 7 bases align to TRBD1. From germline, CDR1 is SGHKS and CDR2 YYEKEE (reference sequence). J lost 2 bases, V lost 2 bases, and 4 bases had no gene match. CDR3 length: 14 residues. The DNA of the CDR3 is TGTGCCAGCAGCTTTGTACAGGGGCCCTACGAGCAGTACTTC. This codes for CASSFVQGPYEQYF.

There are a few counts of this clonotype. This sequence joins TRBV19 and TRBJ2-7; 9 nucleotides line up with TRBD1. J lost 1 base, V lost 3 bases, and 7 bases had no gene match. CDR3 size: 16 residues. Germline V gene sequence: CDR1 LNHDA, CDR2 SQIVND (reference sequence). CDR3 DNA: TGTGCCAGTAGTATTAATATAGGGACAGGGTCCTACGAGCAGTACTTC. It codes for CASSINIGTGSYEQYF. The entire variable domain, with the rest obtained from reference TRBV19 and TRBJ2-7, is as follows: DGGITQSPKYLFRKEGQNVTLSCEQNLNHDAMYWYRQDPGQGLRLIYYSQIVNDFQKGDIAEGYSVSREKKESFPLTVTSAQKNPTAFYLCASSINIGTGSYEQYFGPGTRLTVT.

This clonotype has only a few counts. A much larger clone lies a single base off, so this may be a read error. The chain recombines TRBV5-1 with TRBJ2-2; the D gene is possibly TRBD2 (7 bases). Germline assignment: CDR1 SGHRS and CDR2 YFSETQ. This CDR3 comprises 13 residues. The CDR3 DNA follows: TGCGCCAGCAGCTTACAGGGAAGCGGGGAGCTGGTTTTT. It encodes CASSLQGSGELVF.

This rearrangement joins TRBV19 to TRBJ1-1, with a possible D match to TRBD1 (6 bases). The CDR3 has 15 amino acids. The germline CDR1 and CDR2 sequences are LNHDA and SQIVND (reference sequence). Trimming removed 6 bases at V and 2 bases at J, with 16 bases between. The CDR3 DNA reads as TGTGCCAGTAGAGAGCCACAGGGATTCAACACTGAAGCTTTCTTT. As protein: CASREPQGFNTEAFF.

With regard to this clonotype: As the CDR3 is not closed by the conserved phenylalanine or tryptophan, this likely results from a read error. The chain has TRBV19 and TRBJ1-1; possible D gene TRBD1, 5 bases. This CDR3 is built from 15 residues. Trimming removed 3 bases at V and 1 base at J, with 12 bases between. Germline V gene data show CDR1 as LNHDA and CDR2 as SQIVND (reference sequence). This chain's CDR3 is CASSIPKGSNTEAFS. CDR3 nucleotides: TGTGCCAGTAGTATTCCAAAGGGGTCGAACACTGAAGCTTTCTCT.

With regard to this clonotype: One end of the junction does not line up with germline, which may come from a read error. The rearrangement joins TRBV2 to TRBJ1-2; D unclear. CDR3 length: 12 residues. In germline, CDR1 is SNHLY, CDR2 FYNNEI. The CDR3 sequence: CSSSWEPYGYNF. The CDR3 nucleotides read TGTTCAAGCAGTTGGGAACCCTATGGCTACAACTTC.